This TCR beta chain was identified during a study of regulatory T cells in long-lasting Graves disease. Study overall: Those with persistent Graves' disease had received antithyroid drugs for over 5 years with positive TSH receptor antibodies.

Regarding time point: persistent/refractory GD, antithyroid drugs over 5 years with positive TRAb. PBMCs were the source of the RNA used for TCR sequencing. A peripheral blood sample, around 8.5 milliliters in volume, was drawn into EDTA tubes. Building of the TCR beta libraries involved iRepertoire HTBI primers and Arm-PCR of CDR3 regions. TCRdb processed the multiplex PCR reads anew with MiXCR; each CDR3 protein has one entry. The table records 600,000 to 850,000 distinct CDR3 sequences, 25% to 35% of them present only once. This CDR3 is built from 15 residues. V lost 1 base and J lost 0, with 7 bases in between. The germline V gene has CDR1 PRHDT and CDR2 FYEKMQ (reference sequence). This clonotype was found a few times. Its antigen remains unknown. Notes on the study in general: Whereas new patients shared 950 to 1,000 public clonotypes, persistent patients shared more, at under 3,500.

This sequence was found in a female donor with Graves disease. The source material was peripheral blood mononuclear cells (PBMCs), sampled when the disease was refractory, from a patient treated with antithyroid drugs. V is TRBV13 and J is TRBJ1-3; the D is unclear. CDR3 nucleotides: TGTGCCAGCAGCTTAGTACCGAGCTCTGGAAACACCATATATTTT. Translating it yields CASSLVPSSGNTIYF.